Presented here are 23 T cell receptor beta chains from one specimen sequenced in a study of beta chain features in type 1 diabetes. Expressed TCRB transcripts were sequenced because the isolated RNA had all been reverse transcribed beforehand. Profiled with immunoSEQ multiplex PCR; TCRdb holds only in-frame clones, not every one. The data show under 250,000 clones, approximately 10% seen once. Sequenced material: central memory CD4+ T cells from blood. The receptor set was obtained from a young man in good health.

This clone was seen only a few times. The rearrangement joins TRBV14 to TRBJ2-2, with 10 bases lining up with TRBD2. This CDR3 spans 15 amino acids. With 6 bases clipped from V and 1 base from J, the junction kept 2 bases outside the gene matches. Germline CDR1 reads SGHDN; CDR2 reads FVKESK. The CDR3 nucleotides are TGTGCCAGCAGGCGGACTAGCGGGAACACCGGGGAGCTGTTTTTT. It yields the protein CASRRTSGNTGELFF.

This clone was seen only a few times. V is TRBV6-6 and J is TRBJ2-1; D gene unclear. This CDR3 is built from 14 residues. The germline gives CDR1 MNHNY, CDR2 SVGAGI (reference sequence). V dropped 6 bases and J dropped 6 bases, with 15 bases sitting between them. This chain's CDR3 is CASRIPGQPNEQFF. The CDR3 nucleotides read TGTGCCAGCAGAATCCCCGGGCAGCCCAATGAGCAGTTCTTC.

This clone was detected a few times. This chain uses TRBV30 with TRBJ1-5; 7 bases are shared with TRBD1. The CDR3 is made up of 14 amino acids. V was clipped by 0 bases and J by 10 bases; unmatched bases: 9. Germline V CDR1 and CDR2: GTSNPN, SVGIG (reference sequence). The CDR3 DNA reads TGTGCCTGGAGTGTACAAGGGGGCGCATCCCCCCAGCATTTT. It yields the protein CAWSVQGGASPQHF.

The chain combines TRBV29-1 with TRBJ2-7; TRBD2 agrees at 7 bases. This CDR3 contains 14 residues. Germline loops: CDR1 SQVTM, CDR2 ANQGSEA. V was pared by 7 bases and J by 4 bases, with 13 bases of the junction left unmatched. CDR3: CSASVLAADYEQYF. The CDR3 nucleotides read TGCAGCGCCAGCGTGCTAGCGGCGGATTACGAGCAGTACTTC.

This sequence joins TRBV11-2 and TRBJ2-7; D tentatively reads TRBD1 or TRBD2 (5 bases each). The CDR3 extends over 15 amino acids. V was trimmed by 2 bases and J by 6 bases, leaving 17 bases between them. Germline V gene lookup returns CDR1 SGHAT and CDR2 FQNNGV. The DNA of the CDR3 is TGTGCCAGCAGCTTAACTGGCCTCAGAGGGGCCGAGCAGTACTTC. Translation gives CASSLTGLRGAEQYF.

This clone was seen many times. The junction and the germline gene differ at one end; a read error may be behind it. V usage is TRBV5-4 and J usage is TRBJ2-1; 7 nucleotides match TRBD2. This CDR3 has 11 amino acids. The germline CDR1 and CDR2 sequences are SGHNT and YYREEE (reference sequence). The CDR3: CASSDIGTTVF. The CDR3 coding sequence is TGTGCCAGCAGCGACATAGGGACTACGGTCTTC.

This clone has only a few counts. This chain connects TRBV28 to TRBJ2-3; D is unclear. The CDR3 covers 16 residues. Per germline, CDR1 MDHEN and CDR2 SYDVKM. V was pared by 3 bases and J by 4 bases, with 17 bases between. The CDR3 region is CASSFGSSDLPDTQYF. The CDR3 bases are TGTGCCAGCAGTTTTGGCTCTAGTGACCTCCCAGATACGCAGTATTTT.

The chain joins TRBV6-1 to TRBJ2-7, with 9 nucleotides matching TRBD2. CDR1 is MNHNS, CDR2 SASEGT, per germline. Trimming cost V 6 bases and J 3 bases; bases outside gene matches: 6. CDR3 size: 14 residues. CDR3 sequence (DNA): TGTGCCAGCAGCTTTAGCGGGAGTTTCTACGAGCAGTACTTC. Translation gives CASSFSGSFYEQYF.

This chain links TRBV9 with TRBJ2-1, with D maybe TRBD2 (6 bases). Looked up from germline, CDR1 is SGDLS and CDR2 is YYNGEE. V was cut by 4 bases and J by 5 bases, with 16 bases left in between. The CDR3 loop spans 15 amino acids. CDR3 sequence reads: CASSPRTGDHNEQFF. As DNA, the CDR3 is TGTGCCAGCAGCCCCAGGACGGGGGACCACAATGAGCAGTTCTTC.

The sample holds a few counts of this clone. The gene calls are TRBV30 and TRBJ2-5; 8 bases align to TRBD2. The CDR3 sequence is 14 residues long. Trimming took 3 bases from V and 5 from J; bases not matched to a gene: 8. Germline assignment: CDR1 GTSNPN and CDR2 SVGIG (reference sequence). The CDR3 DNA sequence: TGTGCCTGGAGAACGGGAGGGGCGCGGGAGACCCAGTACTTC. Protein product: CAWRTGGARETQYF.

The chain uses TRBV30 and TRBJ2-7; D unclear. The CDR3 sequence is 11 residues long. Germline CDR1 and CDR2: GTSNPN and SVGIG (reference sequence). Trimming shortened V by 7 bases and J by 1 base, and 8 bases separated the two germline ends. In nucleotides, the CDR3 is TGTGCCTTTGGTAGATCCTACGAGCAGTACTTC. Amino acid sequence: CAFGRSYEQYF.

This rearrangement joins TRBV7-2 to TRBJ2-3, with D perhaps matching TRBD2 (5 bases). The CDR3 runs 13 residues. The germline V and J ends were trimmed by 1 base and 5 bases, with 7 bases remaining between them. CDR1 SGHTA and CDR2 FQGNSA come from the germline V gene. The CDR3 region is CASSLGRGDTQYF. CDR3 in DNA: TGTGCCAGCAGCTTAGGTCGGGGAGATACGCAGTATTTT.

The sample holds a few counts of this clone. This chain connects TRBV30 to TRBJ1-3; D is unresolved. Trimming cost V 0 bases and J 5 bases, with 8 bases left between them. This CDR3 contains 13 residues. Per the germline V gene, CDR1 is GTSNPN and CDR2 is SVGIG (reference sequence). The CDR3 DNA is TGTGCCTGGAGTGTTAATTCGAGAAACACCATATATTTT. As protein: CAWSVNSRNTIYF.

The CDR3 coding sequence is TGTGCCAGCAGCCCACGATCGGGCTACACCTTC. Amino acids: CASSPRSGYTF. V gene TRBV28 combines with J gene TRBJ1-2; no clear D. The germline gives CDR1 MDHEN, CDR2 SYDVKM. The CDR3 runs to 11 residues. Trimming took off 6 bases at V and 8 bases at J, with 10 bases between the two ends.

The sample holds a few counts of this clone. The chain uses TRBV7-2 and TRBJ1-5; 7 bases are shared with TRBD1. V trimming: 6 bases; J trimming: 7 bases; junction bases outside the gene matches: 9. The CDR3 is 14 residues long. Germline lookup yields CDR1 SGHTA and CDR2 FQGNSA. CDR3 protein: CASRRGPVDQPQHF. DNA of the CDR3: TGTGCCAGCAGGAGGGGGCCGGTAGACCAGCCCCAGCATTTT.

The chain uses TRBV30 and TRBJ1-1; 8 bases agree with TRBD1. V was clipped by 3 bases and J by 7 bases; unmatched bases: 4. The CDR3 spans 12 residues. In germline, CDR1 is GTSNPN, CDR2 SVGIG (reference sequence). As DNA, the CDR3 is TGTGCCTGGAGCCAGGACAGGGTTGAAGCTTTCTTT. Protein product: CAWSQDRVEAFF.

This clone came up many times. Other DNA sequences within the sample encode an identical CDR3. J is TRBJ2-2 and V is TRBV6-6, with D unresolved. With 7 bases removed from V and 5 bases from J, the gap between germline ends came to 5 bases. The CDR3 covers 11 residues. Looked up from germline, CDR1 is MNHNY and CDR2 is SVGAGI (reference sequence). The CDR3 loop is CASTWTGELFF. The CDR3 region has the DNA TGTGCCAGCACTTGGACCGGGGAGCTGTTTTTT.

This chain connects TRBV29-1 to TRBJ2-7, with 8 bases fitting TRBD1. The CDR3 totals 12 residues. J was trimmed by 9 bases and V by 3 bases; bases with no gene match: 7. Germline V CDR1 and CDR2: SQVTM, ANQGSEA. The DNA of the CDR3 is TGCAGCGTTGAGCGGGACAGGAGCGGGCAGTACTTC. As protein: CSVERDRSGQYF.

This clone showed up just a few times. The chain carries TRBV5-1 and TRBJ2-5; D unresolved. The closer fit of TRBJ2-7 to the DNA end suggests the J call may be wrong. From germline, CDR1 is SGHRS and CDR2 YFSETQ. The CDR3 is made up of 14 amino acids. CDR3 in DNA: TGCGCCAGCAGCTTACCCTCGAGCTCCTACGAGCAGTACTTC. The encoded protein is CASSLPSSSYEQYF.

The chain is built from TRBV21-1 and TRBJ2-3; TRBD2 is taken as the D call from the table, unchecked against the DNA. TRBV21-1 is a pseudogene segment. The CDR3 covers 14 residues. CDR3 in DNA: TGTGCCAGCAGCAAAGGAAGCCCCCGGGATACGCAGTATTTT. It specifies CASSKGSPRDTQYF.

V is TRBV7-6 and J is TRBJ2-7; D might be TRBD2 (5 bases). The germline V and J ends were trimmed by 4 bases and 10 bases, with 17 bases remaining between them. The CDR3 is made up of 13 amino acids. Per germline, CDR1 SGHVS and CDR2 FNYEAQ. CDR3 DNA: TGTGCCAGCAGCTCAAGAGGCGGACTCCAACAGTACTTC. Translating it yields CASSSRGGLQQYF.

The gene calls are TRBV9 and TRBJ2-7, with D possibly being TRBD2 (6 bases). Trimming shortened V by 4 bases and J by 3 bases, and 14 bases separated the two germline ends. Germline V gives CDR1 SGDLS, CDR2 YYNGEE. The CDR3 runs to 14 residues. The CDR3 sequence is CASSLSGWDYEQYF. CDR3 coding DNA: TGTGCCAGCAGCTTAAGCGGGTGGGACTACGAGCAGTACTTC.

In nucleotides, the CDR3 is TGTGCCAGCAGCCCATTTTCGGGGGGCAATGAGCAGTTCTTC. The encoded protein is CASSPFSGGNEQFF. This chain uses TRBV11-3 with TRBJ2-1; 7 nucleotides match TRBD2. The CDR3 sequence is 14 residues long. The trim removed 5 bases at V and 6 bases at J, leaving 7 bases unmatched. CDR1 is SGHNT, CDR2 YENEEA, per germline.